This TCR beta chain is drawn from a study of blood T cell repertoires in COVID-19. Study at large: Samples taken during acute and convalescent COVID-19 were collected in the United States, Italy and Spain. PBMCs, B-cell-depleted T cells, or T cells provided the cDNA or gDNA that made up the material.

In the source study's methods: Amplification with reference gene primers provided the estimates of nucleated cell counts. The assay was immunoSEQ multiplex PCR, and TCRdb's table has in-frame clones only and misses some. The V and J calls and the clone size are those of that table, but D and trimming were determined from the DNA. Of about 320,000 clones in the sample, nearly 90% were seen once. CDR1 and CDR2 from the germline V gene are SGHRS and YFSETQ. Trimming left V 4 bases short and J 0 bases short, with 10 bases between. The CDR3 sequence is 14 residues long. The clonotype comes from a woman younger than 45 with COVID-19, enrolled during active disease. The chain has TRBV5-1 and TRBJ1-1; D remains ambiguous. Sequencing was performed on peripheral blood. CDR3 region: CASSRTAVNTEAFF. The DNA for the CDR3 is TGCGCCAGCAGCAGAACAGCGGTGAACACTGAAGCTTTCTTT. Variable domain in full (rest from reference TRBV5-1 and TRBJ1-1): KAGVTQTPRYLIKTRGQQVTLSCSPISGHRSVSWYQQTPGQGLQFLFEYFSETQRNKGNFPGRFSGRQFSNSRSEMNVSTLELGDSALYLCASSRTAVNTEAFFGQGTRLTVV.